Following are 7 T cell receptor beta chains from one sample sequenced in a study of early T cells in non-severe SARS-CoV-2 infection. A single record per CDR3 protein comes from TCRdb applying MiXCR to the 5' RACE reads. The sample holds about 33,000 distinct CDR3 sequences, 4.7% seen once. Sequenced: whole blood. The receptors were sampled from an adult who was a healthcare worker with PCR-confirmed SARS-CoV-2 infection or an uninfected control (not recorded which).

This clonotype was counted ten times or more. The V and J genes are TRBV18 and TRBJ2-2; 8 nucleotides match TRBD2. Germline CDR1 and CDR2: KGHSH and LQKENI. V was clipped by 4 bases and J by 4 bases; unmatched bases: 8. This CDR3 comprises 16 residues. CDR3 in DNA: TGTGCCAGCTCACATCTTAGCGGGGCGCCCACCGGGGAGCTGTTTTTT. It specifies CASSHLSGAPTGELFF.

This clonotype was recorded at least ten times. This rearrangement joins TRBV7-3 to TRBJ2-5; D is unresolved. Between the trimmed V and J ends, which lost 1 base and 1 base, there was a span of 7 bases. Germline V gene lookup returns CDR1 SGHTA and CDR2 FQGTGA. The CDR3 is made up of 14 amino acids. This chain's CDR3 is CASSLNSGQETQYF. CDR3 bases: TGTGCCAGCAGCTTAAACTCGGGCCAAGAGACCCAGTACTTC.

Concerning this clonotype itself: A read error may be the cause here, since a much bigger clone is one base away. DNA for the CDR3: TGTGCCAGTATTTCGTACTATACGCAGTATTTT. Translating it yields CASISYYTQYF. V gene TRBV28 combines with J gene TRBJ2-3, with D unresolved. CDR1 is MDHEN and CDR2 is SYDVKM in the germline V gene. The CDR3 has 11 amino acids. V shed 9 bases and J shed 7 bases, with 11 bases lying between them.

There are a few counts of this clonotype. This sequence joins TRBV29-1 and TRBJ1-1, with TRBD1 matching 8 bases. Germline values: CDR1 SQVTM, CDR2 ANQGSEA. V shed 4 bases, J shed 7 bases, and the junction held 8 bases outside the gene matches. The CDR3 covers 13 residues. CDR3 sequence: CSVGSTGGDEAFF. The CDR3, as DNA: TGCAGCGTTGGGTCAACAGGGGGTGATGAAGCTTTCTTT.

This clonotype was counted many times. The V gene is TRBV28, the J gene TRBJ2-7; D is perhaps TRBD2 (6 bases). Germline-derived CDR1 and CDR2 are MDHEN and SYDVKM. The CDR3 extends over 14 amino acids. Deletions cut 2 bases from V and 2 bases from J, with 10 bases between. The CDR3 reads CASSLERVPYEQYF. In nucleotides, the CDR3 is TGTGCCAGCAGTTTAGAGCGGGTCCCCTACGAGCAGTACTTC.

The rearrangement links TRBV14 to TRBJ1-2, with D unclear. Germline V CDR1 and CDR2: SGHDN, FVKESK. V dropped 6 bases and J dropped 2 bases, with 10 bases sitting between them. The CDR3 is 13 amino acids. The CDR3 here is CASSPSRNYGYTF. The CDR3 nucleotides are TGTGCCAGCAGTCCTAGCAGAAACTATGGCTACACCTTC.

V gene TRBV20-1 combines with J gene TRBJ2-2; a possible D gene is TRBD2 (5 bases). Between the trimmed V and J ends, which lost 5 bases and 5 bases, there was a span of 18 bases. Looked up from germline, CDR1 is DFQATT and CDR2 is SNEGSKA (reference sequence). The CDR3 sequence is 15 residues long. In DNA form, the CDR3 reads TGCAGTGCTGGCCATATCGAGGGTAGGACCGGGGAGCTGTTTTTT. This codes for CSAGHIEGRTGELFF.